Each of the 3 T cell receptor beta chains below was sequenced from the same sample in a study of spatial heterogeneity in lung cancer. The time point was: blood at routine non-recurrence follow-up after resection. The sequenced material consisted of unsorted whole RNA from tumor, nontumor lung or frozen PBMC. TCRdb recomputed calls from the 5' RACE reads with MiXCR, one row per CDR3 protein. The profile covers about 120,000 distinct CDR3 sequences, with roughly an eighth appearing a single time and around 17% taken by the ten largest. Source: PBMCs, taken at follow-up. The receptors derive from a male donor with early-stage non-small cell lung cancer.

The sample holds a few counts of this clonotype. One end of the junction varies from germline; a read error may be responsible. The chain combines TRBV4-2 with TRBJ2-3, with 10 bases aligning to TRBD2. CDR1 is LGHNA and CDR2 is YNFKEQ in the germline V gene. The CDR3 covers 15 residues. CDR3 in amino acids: CASSLGTSATGTQYF. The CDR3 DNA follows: TGTGCCAGCAGCCTTGGGACTAGCGCTACAGGTACGCAGTATTTT.

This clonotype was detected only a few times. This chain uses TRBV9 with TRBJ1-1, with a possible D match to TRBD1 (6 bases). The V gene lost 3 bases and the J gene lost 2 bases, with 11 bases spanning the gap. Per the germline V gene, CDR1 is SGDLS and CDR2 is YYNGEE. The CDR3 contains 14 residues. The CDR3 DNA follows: TGTGCCAGCAGCGAGGGGGGGCACAACACTGAAGCTTTCTTT. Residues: CASSEGGHNTEAFF.

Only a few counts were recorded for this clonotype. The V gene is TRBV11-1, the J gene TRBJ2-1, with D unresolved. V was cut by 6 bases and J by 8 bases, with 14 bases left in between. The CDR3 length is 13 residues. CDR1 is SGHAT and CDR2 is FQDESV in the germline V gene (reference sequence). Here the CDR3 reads CASSSTLFHEQFF. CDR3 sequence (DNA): TGTGCCAGCAGTTCTACCTTGTTCCATGAGCAGTTCTTC.